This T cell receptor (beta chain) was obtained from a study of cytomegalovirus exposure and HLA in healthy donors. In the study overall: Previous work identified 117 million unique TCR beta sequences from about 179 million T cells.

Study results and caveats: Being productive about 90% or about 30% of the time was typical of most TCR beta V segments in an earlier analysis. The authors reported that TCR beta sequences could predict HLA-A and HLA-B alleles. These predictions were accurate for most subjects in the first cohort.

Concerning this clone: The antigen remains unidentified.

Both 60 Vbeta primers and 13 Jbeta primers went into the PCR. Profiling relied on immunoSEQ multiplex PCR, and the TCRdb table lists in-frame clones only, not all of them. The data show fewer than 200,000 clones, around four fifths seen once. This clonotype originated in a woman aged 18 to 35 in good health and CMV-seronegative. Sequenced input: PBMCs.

The CDR3 sequence: CASSEAVRNVEQYF. Written as DNA, the CDR3 is TGTGCCAGCAGTGAAGCGGTCAGAAACGTCGAGCAGTACTTC. This sequence joins TRBV6-1 and TRBJ2-7; D is ambiguous. The CDR3 extends over 14 amino acids. Trimming left V 0 bases short and J 6 bases short, with 12 bases between. Germline assignment: CDR1 MNHNS and CDR2 SASEGT.